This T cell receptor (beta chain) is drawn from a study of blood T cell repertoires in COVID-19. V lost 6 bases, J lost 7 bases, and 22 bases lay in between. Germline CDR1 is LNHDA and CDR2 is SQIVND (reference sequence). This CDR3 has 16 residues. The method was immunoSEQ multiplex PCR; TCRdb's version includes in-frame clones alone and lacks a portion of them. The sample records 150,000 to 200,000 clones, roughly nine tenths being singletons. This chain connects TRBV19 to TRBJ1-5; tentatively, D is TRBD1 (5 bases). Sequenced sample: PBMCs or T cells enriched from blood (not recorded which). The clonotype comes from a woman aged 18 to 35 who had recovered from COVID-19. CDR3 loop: CASSLPGGRKIQPQHF. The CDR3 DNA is TGTGCCAGTAGCCTCCCGGGGGGACGCAAAATACAGCCCCAGCATTTT.